Listed here are 27 T cell receptor beta chains from one sample, sequenced in a study of tumor-infiltrating lymphocytes in oesophageal squamous cell carcinoma (dated by TCRdb to the mid-2010s). The library was obtained by PCR. This sample was sequenced with an Illumina HiSeq 2000. Using fastp trimming at Q25 and MiXCR clonotype assembly, TCRdb reanalyzed the public sequencing data and kept in-frame beta chains. Each entry merges the rows of one CDR3 protein and shows their most common DNA and genes. This sample is represented by around 12,000 distinct CDR3 sequences; about 54% of them were singletons. The leading ten clones occupy under 30% of the sample. The specimen was esophageal tumor tissue. The receptor set was obtained from a male donor with esophageal squamous cell carcinoma.

The CDR3 loop is CASSPRDRIVTDTQYF. CDR3 in DNA: TGTGCCAGCAGTCCCAGGGACAGGATAGTCACAGATACGCAGTATTTT. The rearrangement joins TRBV6-1 to TRBJ2-3; 8 positions agree with TRBD1. Germline-derived CDR1 and CDR2 are MNHNS and SASEGT. This CDR3 is 16 amino acids long. The J segment lost 2 bases and the V segment lost 5 bases, leaving 9 bases of the junction unmatched.

This clonotype was seen a few times. The chain links TRBV7-3 to TRBJ2-1; 7 bases are a match to TRBD2. CDR1 is SGHTA, CDR2 FQGTGA, per germline. V gave up 1 base and J gave up 6 bases; unmatched junction bases: 6. There are 15 residues in the CDR3. CDR3 nucleotide sequence: TGTGCCAGCAGCTTAAGTTTTTCTAGCGGCAATGAGCAGTTCTTC. Its translation: CASSLSFSSGNEQFF.

The CDR3 protein is CATSLTGSPYEQYF. The CDR3 DNA follows: TGTGCCACTAGCTTAACGGGTTCCCCCTACGAGCAGTACTTC. The chain employs TRBV7-3 and TRBJ2-7, with D maybe TRBD2 (5 bases). Germline CDR1 and CDR2: SGHTA and FQGTGA. CDR3 length equals 14 residues. Trimming removed 10 bases at V and 2 bases at J, with 18 bases between.

This clonotype was seen more than once but under ten times. The chain combines TRBV19 with TRBJ2-3, with a tentative D call TRBD1 (6 bases). The germline V and J ends were trimmed by 5 bases and 3 bases, with 12 bases remaining between them. The CDR3 has 14 residues. Germline V gives CDR1 LNHDA, CDR2 SQIVND (reference sequence). The CDR3 spells CASSSQGDTDTQYF. The CDR3 region has the DNA TGTGCCAGTAGTTCACAGGGCGATACAGATACGCAGTATTTT.

The chain is built from TRBV28 and TRBJ2-4; 10 bases align to TRBD2. Germline V CDR1 and CDR2: MDHEN, SYDVKM. CDR3 length: 14 amino acids. Trimming at V came to 5 bases and at J to 13 bases, leaving 11 bases not matched to a gene. CDR3 sequence: CASSLAGAQGEQYF. CDR3 bases: TGTGCCAGCAGTCTAGCGGGGGCCCAGGGGGAGCAGTACTTC.

Points on this clonotype: Since no conserved phenylalanine or tryptophan closes the CDR3, a read error is the likely cause. It is unclear where the CDR3 begins or ends on the DNA, so no DNA is shown, and the CDR3 is as TCRdb lists it. The V and J genes are TRBV7-3 and TRBJ2-6; TRBD2 is the table's D call, not checked against the DNA. In germline, CDR1 is SGHTA, CDR2 FQGTGA. The CDR3 region is 17 residues in length, termini included. The CDR3 spells CASSKTSGSRDEQFFGA.

CDR3 bases: TGTGCCAGCAGGGACTCTGGGGCCAACGTCCTGACTTTC. It is translated as CASRDSGANVLTF. This chain uses TRBV12-3 or TRBV12-4 with TRBJ2-5; no reliable D call. The tail of the sequence fits TRBJ2-6 better, so the J call may be wrong. This CDR3 has 13 residues.

This chain links TRBV7-2 with TRBJ2-5; D not resolved. The J call may be wrong; the DNA end is better matched by TRBJ2-1. This CDR3 is built from 11 residues. Germline assignment: CDR1 SGHTA and CDR2 FQGNSA. CDR3 sequence (DNA): TGTGCCAGCACCCCCGGCGGTGAGCAGTTCTTC. Protein product: CASTPGGEQFF.

The rearrangement joins TRBV4-1 to TRBJ2-7; tentatively, D is TRBD1 (5 bases). The DNA matches TRBJ1-2 better at its end, which makes the J call doubtful. The length of the CDR3 is 16 residues. From germline, CDR1 is MGHRA and CDR2 YSYEKL. CDR3 coding DNA: TGCGCCAGCAGCCTCCCTCTAGGGGAGGGACCAAGGGGCTACACCTTC. Translation gives CASSLPLGEGPRGYTF.

The chain is built from TRBV7-6 and TRBJ2-2, with D possibly matching TRBD2 (6 bases). The CDR3 covers 15 residues. The V end was cut by 8 bases, the J end by 1 base, with 14 bases between. Germline V gives CDR1 SGHVS, CDR2 FNYEAQ. This chain's CDR3 is CASATRRENTGELFF. CDR3 DNA: TGTGCCAGCGCGACTAGGCGGGAGAACACCGGGGAGCTGTTTTTT.

The chain is built from TRBV6-6 and TRBJ2-7; possibly TRBD2 for D (6 bases). Matching the DNA end better, TRBJ2-1 makes the J call doubtful. Germline-derived CDR1 and CDR2 are MNHNY and SVGAGI (reference sequence). The CDR3 runs 13 residues. The CDR3 loop reads CASSATSLNEQFF. CDR3 nucleotides: TGTGCCAGCAGTGCGACTAGTCTGAATGAGCAGTTCTTC.

For this clonotype: A much larger clone is a single base away; this may be a read error. The chain carries TRBV12-5 and TRBJ2-3; TRBD2 agrees at 7 bases. The J call is uncertain, as TRBJ2-7 better fits the DNA end. CDR3 length equals 17 residues. Germline CDR1 is LGHNT and CDR2 is FRNRAP. The CDR3 nucleotides are TGTGCTAGTGGTCCGTCCGGGAGGCAGAGCTCCTACAATGGGCAGTACTTC. Translation gives CASGPSGRQSSYNGQYF.

This clonotype was counted only a few times. The V and J genes are TRBV7-9 and TRBJ2-7, with 7 nucleotides matching TRBD1. The DNA end is a closer match to TRBJ2-5, so the J assignment may be wrong. This CDR3 has 13 amino acids. Germline V gives CDR1 SEHNR, CDR2 FQNEAQ (reference sequence). CDR3 amino acids: CASRPSGGETQYF. The CDR3 DNA reads TGTGCCAGTAGACCCTCAGGGGGAGAGACCCAGTACTTC.

This clonotype was seen just once. The chain joins TRBV11-2 to TRBJ2-7; D is unresolved. Germline CDR1 is SGHAT and CDR2 is FQNNGV. The CDR3 spans 12 residues. V was shortened by 4 bases and J by 3 bases, with 7 bases between the two germline ends. CDR3 DNA sequence: TGTGCCAGCAGCTCCCAGTTCTACGAGCAGTACTTC. Translation: CASSSQFYEQYF.

The chain has TRBV7-2 and TRBJ2-3; no reliable D call. The CDR3 runs to 13 residues. Trimming took 4 bases from V and 9 from J, leaving 14 bases between them. Germline V lookup: CDR1 SGHTA, CDR2 FQGNSA. CDR3 protein: CASSSQPFRTQYF. The DNA of the CDR3 is TGTGCCAGCAGCTCCCAACCCTTCCGGACGCAGTATTTT. The variable domain in full, completed from reference TRBV7-2 and TRBJ2-3, reads GAGVSQSPSNKVTEKGKDVELRCDPISGHTALYWYRQSLGQGLEFLIYFQGNSAPDKSGLPSDRFSAERTGGSVSTLTIQRTQQEDSAVYLCASSSQPFRTQYFGPGTRLTVL.

Within the sample, this clonotype is medium-sized. The gene calls are TRBV28 and TRBJ2-3, with 7 bases matching TRBD1. This CDR3 has 14 amino acids. Germline CDR1 MDHEN, CDR2 SYDVKM. The junction had 9 bases not matched to a gene; V was cut back by 8 bases and J by 4 bases. The CDR3 loop is CASLGTVIADTQYF. CDR3 in DNA: TGTGCCAGCCTCGGGACAGTTATAGCAGATACGCAGTATTTT.

J is TRBJ2-7 and V is TRBV19, with TRBD2 matching over 9 bases. The CDR3 totals 15 residues. Trimming at V came to 6 bases and at J to 7 bases, leaving 13 bases not matched to a gene. Germline CDR1 reads LNHDA; CDR2 reads SQIVND (reference sequence). In DNA, the CDR3 is TGTGCCAGTAGACGAGCGGGAGGATCCTACAATGAGCAGTACTTC. It encodes CASRRAGGSYNEQYF.

The J gene is TRBJ2-6, the V gene TRBV11-2; D may be TRBD1 (5 bases). The CDR3 has 19 residues. Trimming shortened V by 3 bases and J by 1 base, and 19 bases separated the two germline ends. Germline lookup yields CDR1 SGHAT and CDR2 FQNNGV. The CDR3 sequence is CASSLGRQVALSGANVLTF. DNA for the CDR3: TGTGCCAGCAGCTTGGGGCGCCAGGTCGCTTTGTCTGGGGCCAACGTCCTGACTTTC. Using reference TRBV11-2 and TRBJ2-6 for the parts outside the CDR3, the full variable domain is EAGVAQSPRYKIIEKRQSVAFWCNPISGHATLYWYQQILGQGPKLLIQFQNNGVVDDSQLPKDRFSAERLKGVDSTLKIQPAKLEDSAVYLCASSLGRQVALSGANVLTFGAGSRLTVL.

This chain links TRBV7-8 with TRBJ2-1, with 9 nucleotides matching TRBD1. The closer fit of TRBJ2-7 to the DNA end suggests the J call may be wrong. Germline loops: CDR1 SGHVS, CDR2 FQNEAQ. CDR3 length: 13 amino acids. The CDR3 DNA follows: TGTGCCAGCAGAAGGGACAGGGACTACGAGCAGTACTTC. Its translation: CASRRDRDYEQYF.

This clonotype has at least ten counts. The rearrangement links TRBV6-1 to TRBJ1-1; D is possibly TRBD1 (5 bases). V dropped 6 bases and J dropped 3 bases, with 14 bases sitting between them. Germline V gives CDR1 MNHNS, CDR2 SASEGT. This CDR3 region has 14 residues. The CDR3 is CASSRDGRDTEAFF. DNA of the CDR3: TGTGCCAGCAGCAGGGACGGGAGGGACACTGAAGCTTTCTTT.

The V gene is TRBV27, the J gene TRBJ2-5; 9 bases align to TRBD1. The J call may not be correct, given that the DNA end is closer to TRBJ2-1. The CDR3 spans 13 residues. Germline V gene lookup returns CDR1 MNHEY and CDR2 SMNVEV (reference sequence). DNA for the CDR3: TGTGCCAGCAGCATCCAAACAGGGGGCGAGCAGTTCTTC. Translation gives CASSIQTGGEQFF.

The chain combines TRBV6-1 with TRBJ1-1; the D is unclear. The CDR3 has 11 amino acids. V lost 6 bases, J lost 4 bases, and 6 bases lay in between. Looked up from germline, CDR1 is MNHNS and CDR2 is SASEGT. CDR3 loop: CASRESTEAFF. The CDR3 DNA is TGTGCCAGCAGGGAAAGCACTGAAGCTTTCTTT.

The rearrangement joins TRBV10-3 to TRBJ2-1, with 15 bases that match TRBD2. V shed 4 bases and J 8 bases; nucleotides not matched to a gene: 6. This CDR3 is 16 amino acids long. The germline V gene encodes CDR1 ENHRY and CDR2 SYGVKD. The CDR3 region has the DNA TGTGCCATCAGTGGGACTAGCGGGGGGGCCATGGATGAGCAGTTCTTC. This translates into CAISGTSGGAMDEQFF.

This clonotype came up a few times. The chain carries TRBV3-1 and TRBJ2-2; D is unresolved. This CDR3 comprises 14 residues. V shed 0 bases and J shed 1 base, with 3 bases lying between them. The germline V gene encodes CDR1 LGHDT and CDR2 YNNKEL (reference sequence). CDR3 DNA sequence: TGTGCCAGCAGCCAAGACTGGAACACCGGGGAGCTGTTTTTT. This codes for CASSQDWNTGELFF.

The rearrangement links TRBV7-6 to TRBJ2-5; tentative D call: TRBD1 (6 bases). The V and J ends lost 5 bases and 4 bases respectively, with 11 bases between them. The CDR3 spans 13 residues. The germline V gene has CDR1 SGHVS and CDR2 FNYEAQ. CDR3 in DNA: TGTGCCAGCAGCCCGGGACAAAGAGAGACCCAGTACTTC. It yields the protein CASSPGQRETQYF.

This clonotype came up many times. The rearrangement uses TRBV28 and TRBJ1-3; D call uncertain. V was shortened by 6 bases and J by 4 bases, with 19 bases between the two germline ends. CDR1 and CDR2 (germline): MDHEN, SYDVKM. This CDR3 is built from 16 residues. Here the CDR3 DNA reads TGTGCCAGCAGCCCCCGGCTGGGCCCGCAAGGAAACACCATATATTTT. Protein sequence: CASSPRLGPQGNTIYF.

The V and J genes are TRBV7-6 and TRBJ2-6; 10 bases agree with TRBD1. The J call may not be correct, given that the DNA end is closer to TRBJ2-7. CDR3 size: 13 residues. The germline gives CDR1 SGHVS, CDR2 FNYEAQ. CDR3 sequence reads: CASSLGTGGEQYF. DNA for the CDR3: TGTGCCAGCAGCTTAGGGACAGGGGGCGAGCAGTACTTC.